The T cell receptor beta chain described here comes from a study of cytomegalovirus exposure and HLA in healthy donors. Study-wide points: As a later analysis showed, a missense DCLRE1C variant was linked to trimming of TCR beta V- and J-genes.

V lost 0 bases, J lost 0 bases, and 8 bases lay in between. The CDR3 runs 15 residues. CDR1 is SGHRS and CDR2 is YFSETQ in the germline V gene. The PCR used 60 Vbeta and 13 Jbeta primers. Profiling relied on immunoSEQ multiplex PCR, and the TCRdb table lists in-frame clones only, not all of them. The sample contains approximately 150,000 clones, 72% of which appear only once. In its sample, this clone was seen once. Its target is unknown. This TCR was sampled from a human donor in good health. The chain uses TRBV5-1 and TRBJ2-3; D is ambiguous. Material for sequencing was PBMCs. In DNA, the CDR3 is TGCGCCAGCAGCTTGGAACTCCGTAGCACAGATACGCAGTATTTT. Translation: CASSLELRSTDTQYF.